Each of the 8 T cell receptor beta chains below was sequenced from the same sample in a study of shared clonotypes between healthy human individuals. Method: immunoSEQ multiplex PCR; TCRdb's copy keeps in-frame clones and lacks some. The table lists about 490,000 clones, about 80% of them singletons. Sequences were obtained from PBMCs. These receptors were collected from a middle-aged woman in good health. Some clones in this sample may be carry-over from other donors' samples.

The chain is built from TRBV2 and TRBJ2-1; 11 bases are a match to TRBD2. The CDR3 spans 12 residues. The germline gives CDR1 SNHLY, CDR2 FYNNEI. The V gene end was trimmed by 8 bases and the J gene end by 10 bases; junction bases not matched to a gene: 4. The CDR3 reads CASQTSGIEQFF. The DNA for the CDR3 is TGTGCCAGCCAGACTAGCGGGATCGAGCAGTTCTTC.

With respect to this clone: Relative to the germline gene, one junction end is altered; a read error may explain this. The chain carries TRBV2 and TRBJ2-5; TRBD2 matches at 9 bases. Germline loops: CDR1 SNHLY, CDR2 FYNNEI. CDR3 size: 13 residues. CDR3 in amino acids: CASSEGAGGTNDF. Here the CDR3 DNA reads TGTGCCAGCAGTGAAGGAGCGGGAGGCACCAATGACTTC.

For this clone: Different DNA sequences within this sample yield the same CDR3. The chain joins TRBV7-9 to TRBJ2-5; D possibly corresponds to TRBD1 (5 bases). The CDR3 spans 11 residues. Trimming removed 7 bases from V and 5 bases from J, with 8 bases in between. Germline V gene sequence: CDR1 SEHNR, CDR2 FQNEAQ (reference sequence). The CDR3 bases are TGTGCCAGCACCCCAGGGGAGACCCAGTACTTC. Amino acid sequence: CASTPGETQYF. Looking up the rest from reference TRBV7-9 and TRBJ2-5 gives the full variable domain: DTGVSQNPRHKITKRGQNVTFRCDPISEHNRLYWYRQTLGQGPEFLTYFQNEAQLEKSRLLSDRFSAERPKGSFSTLEIQRTEQGDSAMYLCASTPGETQYFGPGTRLLVL.

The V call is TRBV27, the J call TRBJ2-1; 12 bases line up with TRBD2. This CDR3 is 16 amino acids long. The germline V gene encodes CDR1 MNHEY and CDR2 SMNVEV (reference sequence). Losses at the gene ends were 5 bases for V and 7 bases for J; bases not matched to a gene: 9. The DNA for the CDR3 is TGTGCCAGCAGTCCGGGACTAGCGGGTTTGATAAATGAGCAGTTCTTC. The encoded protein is CASSPGLAGLINEQFF.

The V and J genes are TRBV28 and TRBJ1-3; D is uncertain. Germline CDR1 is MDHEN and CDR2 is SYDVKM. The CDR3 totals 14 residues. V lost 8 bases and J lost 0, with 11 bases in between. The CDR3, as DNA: TGTGCCAGCGGTGCAGCCCGCTCTGGAAACACCATATATTTT. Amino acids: CASGAARSGNTIYF.

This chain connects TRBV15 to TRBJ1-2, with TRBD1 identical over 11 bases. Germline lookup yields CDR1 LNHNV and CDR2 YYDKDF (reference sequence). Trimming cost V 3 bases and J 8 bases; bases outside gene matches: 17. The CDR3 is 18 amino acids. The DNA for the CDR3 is TGTGCCACCAGCAGGGGGTCTGCCGGGACAGGGGGTACTTTGGGCTACACCTTC. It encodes CATSRGSAGTGGTLGYTF.

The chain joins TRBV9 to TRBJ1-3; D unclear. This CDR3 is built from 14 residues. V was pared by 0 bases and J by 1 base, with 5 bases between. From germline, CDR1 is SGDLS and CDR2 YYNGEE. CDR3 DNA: TGTGCCAGCAGCGTAGGCCGTTCTGGAAACACCATATATTTT. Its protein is CASSVGRSGNTIYF. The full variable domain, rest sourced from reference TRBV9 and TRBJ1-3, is DSGVTQTPKHLITATGQRVTLRCSPRSGDLSVYWYQQSLDQGLQFLIQYYNGEERAKGNILERFSAQQFPDLHSELNLSSLELGDSALYFCASSVGRSGNTIYFGEGSWLTVV.

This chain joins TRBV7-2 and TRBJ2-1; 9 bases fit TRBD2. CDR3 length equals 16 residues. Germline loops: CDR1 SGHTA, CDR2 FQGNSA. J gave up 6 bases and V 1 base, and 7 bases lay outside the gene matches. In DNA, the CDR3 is TGTGCCAGCAGCTTAGATAGCGGGAGAGGAAGCAATGAGCAGTTCTTC. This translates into CASSLDSGRGSNEQFF.